This T cell receptor (beta chain) was identified during a study of blood T cell repertoires in COVID-19. As for the study in general: Italy, Spain and the United States were the sources of the convalescent and acute COVID-19 samples.

Study processing details: Amplified reference gene primers provided the basis for estimating nucleated cell counts. Some clones are missing from TCRdb's copy, which holds only in-frame ones; the method was immunoSEQ multiplex PCR. From that table come the V and J calls and clone size; the DNA was used to work out D and trimming. The sample lists a few hundred thousand clones, around 91% occurring once. The CDR3 loop spans 14 amino acids. The V and J ends lost 3 bases and 7 bases respectively, with 15 bases between them. Germline CDR1 SGHTA, CDR2 FQGNSA. Donors were grouped by their self-reported clinical history. Each recovered donor of Cohort 3 presented with two negative PCRs, clearance, or symptom resolution.

The clonotype originates from a man aged 18 to 30 who had recovered from COVID-19. This chain connects TRBV7-2 to TRBJ1-2, with a possible D match to TRBD1 (6 bases). The specimen sequenced was PBMCs or T cells enriched from blood (not recorded which). CDR3 sequence: CASSFPQGGGGYTF. CDR3 in DNA: TGTGCCAGCAGCTTCCCACAGGGCGGTGGTGGCTACACCTTC.